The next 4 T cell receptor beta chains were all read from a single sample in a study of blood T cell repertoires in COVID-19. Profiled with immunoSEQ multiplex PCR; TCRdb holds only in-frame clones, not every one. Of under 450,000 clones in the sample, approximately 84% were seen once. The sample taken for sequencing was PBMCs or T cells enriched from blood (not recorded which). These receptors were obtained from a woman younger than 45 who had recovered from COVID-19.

The CDR3 sequence: CASSPGQGGGYTF. CDR3 in DNA: TGTGCCAGCAGCCCAGGACAGGGTGGGGGCTACACCTTC. The gene calls are TRBV7-9 and TRBJ1-2; 8 nucleotides match TRBD1. Germline V CDR1 and CDR2: SEHNR, FQNEAQ (reference sequence). The CDR3 is made up of 13 amino acids. The ends lost 5 bases at V and 8 bases at J; junction bases unmatched: 7.

The CDR3 coding sequence is TGTGCCAGCGTACCGGAGCTCCACGAGCAGTACTTC. It codes for CASVPELHEQYF. The J gene is TRBJ2-7, the V gene TRBV2; no reliable D call. The germline V gene encodes CDR1 SNHLY and CDR2 FYNNEI. There are 12 residues in the CDR3. V was trimmed by 8 bases and J by 5 bases, leaving 13 bases between them. Variable domain in full (rest from reference TRBV2 and TRBJ2-7): EPEVTQTPSHQVTQMGQEVILRCVPISNHLYFYWYRQILGQKVEFLVSFYNNEISEKSEIFDDQFSVERPDGSNFTLKIRSTKLEDSAMYFCASVPELHEQYFGPGTRLTVT.

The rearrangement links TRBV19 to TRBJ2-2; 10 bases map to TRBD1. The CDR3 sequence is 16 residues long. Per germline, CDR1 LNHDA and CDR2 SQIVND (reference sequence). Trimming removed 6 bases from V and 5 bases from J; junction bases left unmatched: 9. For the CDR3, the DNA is TGTGCCAGTAGGTACCCGGGACAGGGGTATACCGGGGAGCTGTTTTTT. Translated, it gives CASRYPGQGYTGELFF.

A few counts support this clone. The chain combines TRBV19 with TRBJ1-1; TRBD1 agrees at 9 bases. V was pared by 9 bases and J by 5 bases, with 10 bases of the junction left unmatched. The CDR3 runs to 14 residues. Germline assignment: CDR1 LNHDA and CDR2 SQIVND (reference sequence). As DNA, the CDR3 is TGTGCCAGCCACGGACAGGGGAAGGGGACTGAAGCTTTCTTT. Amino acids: CASHGQGKGTEAFF.